Listed here are 8 T cell receptor beta chains from one sample, sequenced in a study of blood T cell repertoires in COVID-19. Here immunoSEQ multiplex PCR was the method, and the copy in TCRdb shows in-frame clones only, minus some. The sample yields under 95,000 clones, about 93% seen once. The material sequenced was peripheral blood. These receptors were taken from a woman in her 50s in a cohort sampled during active COVID-19.

The chain uses TRBV3-1 (or the pseudogene TRBV3-2) and TRBJ1-1; tentative D call: TRBD1 (5 bases). V lost 4 bases and J lost 5, with 14 bases in between. The CDR3 runs 14 residues. Per the germline V gene, CDR1 is LGHDT and CDR2 is YNNKEL (reference sequence). The CDR3 reads CASSRAGGGTEAFF. The CDR3 DNA sequence: TGTGCCAGCAGCCGAGCGGGGGGAGGGACTGAAGCTTTCTTT.

The genes are TRBV27 and TRBJ2-1, with a tentative D call TRBD1 (6 bases). Deletions cut 3 bases from V and 9 bases from J, with 21 bases between. The CDR3 spans 16 residues. Germline V gene data show CDR1 as MNHEY and CDR2 as SMNVEV (reference sequence). As DNA, the CDR3 is TGTGCCAGCAGTTTTATTGGGGGCCCCTACGGCGGTGAGCAGTTCTTC. Amino acid sequence: CASSFIGGPYGGEQFF.

This chain uses TRBV29-1 with TRBJ1-2, with D possibly matching TRBD1 (6 bases). The germline V and J ends were trimmed by 3 bases and 4 bases, with 18 bases remaining between them. The germline CDR1 and CDR2 sequences are SQVTM and ANQGSEA. The length of the CDR3 is 15 residues. Here the CDR3 reads CSVEPHGGQGYGYTF. CDR3 nucleotide sequence: TGCAGCGTTGAGCCACACGGGGGGCAGGGCTATGGCTACACCTTC.

V and J are TRBV7-9 and TRBJ2-3; 10 nucleotides align to TRBD2. This CDR3 has 14 amino acids. Germline CDR1 is SEHNR and CDR2 is FQNEAQ (reference sequence). Trimming removed 6 bases from V and 5 bases from J; junction bases left unmatched: 5. CDR3 region: CASRYLAGVDTQYF. CDR3 DNA: TGTGCCAGCAGATACCTAGCGGGGGTAGATACGCAGTATTTT. The variable domain in full, with the rest retrieved from reference TRBV7-9 and TRBJ2-3, is DTGVSQNPRHKITKRGQNVTFRCDPISEHNRLYWYRQTLGQGPEFLTYFQNEAQLEKSRLLSDRFSAERPKGSFSTLEIQRTEQGDSAMYLCASRYLAGVDTQYFGPGTRLTVL.

This clone has only one observation. Its ends do not fully match the called genes, so a read error is possible. V gene TRBV7-2 combines with J gene TRBJ2-5; 9 bases are shared with TRBD2. The CDR3 spans 16 residues. Looked up from germline, CDR1 is SGHTA and CDR2 is FQGNSA. CDR3 coding DNA: TGTGCCAGCAGCTTATGGGCTAGCGGGGCCCTAGAGTCCCAGTACTTC. Residues: CASSLWASGALESQYF. The whole variable domain, filled in from reference TRBV7-2 and TRBJ2-5, reads GAGVSQSPSNKVTEKGKDVELRCDPISGHTALYWYRQSLGQGLEFLIYFQGNSAPDKSGLPSDRFSAERTGGSVSTLTIQRTQQEDSAVYLCASSLWASGALESQYFGPGTRLLVL.

V is TRBV28 and J is TRBJ2-3; 11 bases line up with TRBD2. Germline V gene lookup returns CDR1 MDHEN and CDR2 SYDVKM. With 1 base clipped from V and 6 bases from J, the junction kept 6 bases outside the gene matches. CDR3 length: 16 amino acids. CDR3 nucleotide sequence: TGTGCCAGCAGTTTATCTAGCGGGAGGACCACGGATACGCAGTATTTT. This sequence encodes CASSLSSGRTTDTQYF. Complete variable domain (other parts from reference TRBV28 and TRBJ2-3): DVKVTQSSRYLVKRTGEKVFLECVQDMDHENMFWYRQDPGLGLRLIYFSYDVKMKEKGDIPEGYSVSREKKERFSLILESASTNQTSMYLCASSLSSGRTTDTQYFGPGTRLTVL.

The chain is built from TRBV2 and TRBJ2-5; 11 nucleotides match TRBD2. The CDR3 extends over 14 amino acids. The trim removed 6 bases at V and 5 bases at J, leaving 5 bases unmatched. CDR1 and CDR2 (germline): SNHLY, FYNNEI. The CDR3, as DNA: TGTGCCAGCAGGGGGACTAGCGGAGGGGAGACCCAGTACTTC. It specifies CASRGTSGGETQYF. The whole variable domain, filled in from reference TRBV2 and TRBJ2-5, reads EPEVTQTPSHQVTQMGQEVILRCVPISNHLYFYWYRQILGQKVEFLVSFYNNEISEKSEIFDDQFSVERPDGSNFTLKIRSTKLEDSAMYFCASRGTSGGETQYFGPGTRLLVL.

The genes are TRBV7-8 and TRBJ2-5; 10 bases line up with TRBD1. Trimming removed 5 bases from V and 2 bases from J; junction bases left unmatched: 11. Germline V gene lookup returns CDR1 SGHVS and CDR2 FQNEAQ. The CDR3 length is 17 residues. In DNA form, the CDR3 reads TGTGCCAGCAGCACCCTGGGGACAGGGGCCCAGCAAGAGACCCAGTACTTC. Its translation is CASSTLGTGAQQETQYF.